This T cell receptor (beta chain) was documented in a study of T-cell reconstitution after alpha-beta-depleted transplantation in children. Deletions cut 5 bases from V and 0 bases from J, with 17 bases between. CDR3 size: 16 residues. Germline V gives CDR1 MNHNS, CDR2 SASEGT. Unique molecular identifiers featured in how the TCRbeta library was prepared. TCRdb independently ran MiXCR on the PCR reads; one entry per CDR3 protein. The sample shows about 540,000 distinct CDR3 sequences, about 16% of them seen only once. This receptor was taken from a human donor who donated a stem cell graft to a child with acute lymphoblastic leukemia. This chain uses TRBV6-1 with TRBJ2-7; D uncertain. This specimen consisted of PBMCs from the stem cell graft donor, obtained from the stem cell graft. The CDR3 region has the DNA TGTGCCAGCAGTCTTGCACCTTACGCAGGCTCCTACGAGCAGTACTTC. It is translated as CASSLAPYAGSYEQYF.